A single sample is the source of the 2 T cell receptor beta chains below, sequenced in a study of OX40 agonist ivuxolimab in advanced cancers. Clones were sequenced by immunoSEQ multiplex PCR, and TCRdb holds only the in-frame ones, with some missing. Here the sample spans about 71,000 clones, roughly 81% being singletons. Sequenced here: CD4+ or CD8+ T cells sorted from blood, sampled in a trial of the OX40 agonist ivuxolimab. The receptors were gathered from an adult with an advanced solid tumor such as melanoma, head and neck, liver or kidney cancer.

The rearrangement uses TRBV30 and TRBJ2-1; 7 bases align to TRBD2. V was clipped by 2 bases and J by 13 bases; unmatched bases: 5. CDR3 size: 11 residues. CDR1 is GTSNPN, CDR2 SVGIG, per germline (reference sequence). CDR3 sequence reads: CAWSRLADQFF. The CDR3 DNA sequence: TGTGCCTGGAGTCGGCTAGCGGATCAGTTCTTC. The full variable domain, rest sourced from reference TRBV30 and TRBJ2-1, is SQTIHQWPATLVQPVGSPLSLECTVEGTSNPNLYWYRQAAGRGLQLLFYSVGIGQISSEVPQNLSASRPQDRQFILSSKKLLLSDSGFYLCAWSRLADQFFGPGTRLTVL.

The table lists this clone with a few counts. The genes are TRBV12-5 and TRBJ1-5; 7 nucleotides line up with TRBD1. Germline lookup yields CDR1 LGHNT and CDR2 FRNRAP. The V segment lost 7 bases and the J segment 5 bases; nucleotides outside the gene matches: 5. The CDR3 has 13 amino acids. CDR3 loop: CASAAGGDQPQHF. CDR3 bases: TGTGCTAGTGCGGCAGGGGGGGATCAGCCCCAGCATTTT.